Presented here are 3 T cell receptor beta chains from one specimen sequenced in a study of cytomegalovirus exposure and HLA in healthy donors. The study ran its PCR with 60 Vbeta and 13 Jbeta primers. Sequencing was performed with immunoSEQ multiplex PCR; in TCRdb, only in-frame clones are kept and a portion is missing. The table lists approximately 190,000 clones, approximately 88% of them singletons, with approximately 2.9% in the top ten. Sequenced material: PBMCs. Every receptor here comes from a woman aged 45-65 years in good health and CMV-seropositive.

This rearrangement joins TRBV11-2 to TRBJ2-7; possibly TRBD2 for D (5 bases). Trimming took 7 bases from V and 4 from J, leaving 11 bases between them. The CDR3 contains 12 residues. Germline lookup yields CDR1 SGHAT and CDR2 FQNNGV. DNA of the CDR3: TGTGCCAGCACCGACACGGGGTACGAGCAGTACTTC. Protein: CASTDTGYEQYF.

The chain joins TRBV30 to TRBJ2-5, with 10 bases fitting TRBD1. Germline values: CDR1 GTSNPN, CDR2 SVGIG (reference sequence). This CDR3 is 12 amino acids long. V gave up 8 bases and J gave up 7 bases; unmatched junction bases: 7. In nucleotides, the CDR3 is TGTGCCAGCGACAGGGGGCGGGGGACCCAGTACTTC. This gives the protein CASDRGRGTQYF.

The chain combines TRBV15 with TRBJ2-7, with D maybe TRBD2 (6 bases). The ends were cut back, 0 bases at V and 0 bases at J, with 9 bases in the middle. CDR1 and CDR2 (germline): LNHNV, YYDKDF (reference sequence). The CDR3 runs 15 residues. The CDR3 DNA sequence: TGTGCCACCAGCAGAGATTCCGGGAGCTCCTACGAGCAGTACTTC. Its translation: CATSRDSGSSYEQYF.